The rows below give T cell receptor beta chains drawn from one sample of a study of cytomegalovirus exposure and HLA in healthy donors. Some clones are missing from TCRdb's copy, which holds only in-frame ones; the method was immunoSEQ multiplex PCR. The table lists 45,000 to 60,000 clones, over 70% of them singletons, with around 3.1% in the top ten. Sequenced material: PBMCs. The receptors here all came from a young man in good health and CMV-seronegative. The CDR3 runs from the conserved cysteine through the conserved F or W. D genes are given only for firm matches. Rows may omit the clone size; those that give it use once, few, many or a size class.

d_gene	abundance	j_gene	v_gene	CDR3nt	CDR3aa
-	-	TRBJ1-4	TRBV5-4	TGTGCCAGCAGTCGTCGCGGGGGCGGATTCGAAAAACTGTTTTTT	CASSRRGGGFEKLFF
-	-	TRBJ1-2	TRBV28	TGTGCCAGCAGTTTTCTGAGGGGCTACACCTTC	CASSFLRGYTF
-	-	TRBJ2-5	TRBV7-6	TGTGCCAGCAGCCCCAGGTCAGACCAAGAGACCCAGTACTTC	CASSPRSDQETQYF
TRBD1	once	TRBJ2-7	TRBV11-2	TGTGCCAGCAGCTTAGCAGGACAGGGGGCTAGGAACGAGCAGTACTTC	CASSLAGQGARNEQYF
-	-	TRBJ1-3	TRBV6-5	TGTGCCAGCAGTCTCGGGGGTGGGGGAAACACCATATATTTT	CASSLGGGGNTIYF
-	-	TRBJ1-1	TRBV29-1	TGCAGCGTTGAAAGCGGGCAGATTTTGAACACTGAAGCTTTCTTT	CSVESGQILNTEAFF
-	-	TRBJ2-7	TRBV5-1	TGCGCCAGCACGGACACAAACTCCTACGAGCAGTACTTC	CASTDTNSYEQYF
-	-	TRBJ1-6	TRBV2	TGTGCCAGCAGTGTAAATAGCGGGAATTCACCCCTCCACTTT	CASSVNSGNSPLHF
TRBD1	-	TRBJ2-2	TRBV28	TGTGCCAGCAGCTTAGCCGGGACAGGGGGCTCCGGGGAGCTGTTTTTT	CASSLAGTGGSGELFF
-	-	TRBJ2-7	TRBV11-2	TGTGCCAGCAGCTTAGCCACAACCTACGAGCAGTACTTC	CASSLATTYEQYF
-	-	TRBJ1-4	TRBV11-2	TGTGCCAGCCATGGAGGTGAAAAACTGTTTTTT	CASHGGEKLFF
-	few	TRBJ1-1	TRBV10-3	TGTGCCATCAACAGCCGGAACACTGAAGCTTTCTTT	CAINSRNTEAFF
-	-	TRBJ1-2	TRBV11-2	TGTGCCAGCAGCCGGGACAAGAACTATGGCTACACCTTC	CASSRDKNYGYTF
TRBD1	-	TRBJ2-1	TRBV15	TGTGCCACCAGCACCGCCGGGACAGGGGGCAATGAGCAGTTCTTC	CATSTAGTGGNEQFF
TRBD2	-	TRBJ2-5	TRBV28	TGTGCCAGCAGTTTACCCCTAGCGGGAGTGGAGACCCAGTACTTC	CASSLPLAGVETQYF
-	-	TRBJ1-1	TRBV5-4	TGTGCCAGCAGCCAGGGCCCCGGGGAGGGTGAAGCTTTCTTT	CASSQGPGEGEAFF
TRBD2	-	TRBJ2-7	TRBV5-1	TGCGCCAGCAGCCCCTATCTGCGGGAGGGTGCGCGAAGCTCCTACGAGCAGTACTTC	CASSPYLREGARSSYEQYF
-	few	TRBJ1-2	TRBV6-1	TGTGCCAGCAGTGAAGCCCGACAGGAAAACGGCTATGGCTACACCTTC	CASSEARQENGYGYTF
-	once	TRBJ2-7	TRBV6-5	TGTGCCAGCAGTTACCGTTACGAGCAGTACTTC	CASSYRYEQYF
-	-	TRBJ2-1	TRBV28	TGTGCCAGCAGTCGCAGACGACTAGTGTATGAGCAGTTCTTC	CASSRRRLVYEQFF